The 26 T cell receptor beta chains below all came from one sample that was sequenced in a study of molecular identifiers for immune sequencing clone quantification. TCRdb passed the PCR reads through MiXCR, listing each CDR3 protein once. The table includes approximately 590,000 distinct CDR3 sequences, 25% detected once. Material for sequencing was naive CD8+ T cells from blood, with Jurkat cell RNA spiked in. Sample subset: FACS-sorted CD8+CD4-CCR7+CD45RA+ naive T cells. The receptors were gathered from a human donor in good health. Some libraries in this study had Jurkat cell RNA spiked in.

This clonotype was counted at least ten times. V is TRBV11-2 and J is TRBJ2-1, with 7 positions matching TRBD2. V was pared by 5 bases and J by 3 bases, with 10 bases of the junction left unmatched. The length of the CDR3 is 16 residues. Germline CDR1 and CDR2: SGHAT and FQNNGV. The CDR3 spells CASSLLLAGDYNEQFF. CDR3 bases: TGTGCCAGCAGCCTGCTCTTGGCGGGAGACTACAATGAGCAGTTCTTC.

As regards this clonotype: A much larger clonotype is one base distant, so this may be a read error. V gene TRBV30 combines with J gene TRBJ2-1; 7 nucleotides agree with TRBD1. Germline CDR1 GTSNPN, CDR2 SVGIG (reference sequence). The length of the CDR3 is 15 residues. This chain's CDR3 is CAWRGGASSYNAQFF. In DNA, the CDR3 is TGTGCCTGGAGAGGGGGCGCGAGCTCCTACAATGCGCAGTTCTTC. Full variable domain (missing parts from reference TRBV30 and TRBJ2-1): SQTIHQWPATLVQPVGSPLSLECTVEGTSNPNLYWYRQAAGRGLQLLFYSVGIGQISSEVPQNLSASRPQDRQFILSSKKLLLSDSGFYLCAWRGGASSYNAQFFGPGTRLTVL.

This clonotype was counted a few times. V is TRBV9 and J is TRBJ2-3; 7 positions match TRBD2. Germline CDR1 and CDR2: SGDLS and YYNGEE. V was pared by 4 bases and J by 6 bases, with 11 bases of the junction left unmatched. The CDR3 totals 15 residues. CDR3 DNA: TGTGCCAGCAGCCTAAGCGGGAACTCGGGGGATACGCAGTATTTT. Its translation: CASSLSGNSGDTQYF. The entire variable domain, with the rest obtained from reference TRBV9 and TRBJ2-3, is as follows: DSGVTQTPKHLITATGQRVTLRCSPRSGDLSVYWYQQSLDQGLQFLIQYYNGEERAKGNILERFSAQQFPDLHSELNLSSLELGDSALYFCASSLSGNSGDTQYFGPGTRLTVL.

This clonotype was counted between two and nine times. CDR3 loop: CASTAGLETQYF. CDR3 sequence (DNA): TGTGCCAGCACCGCCGGGTTAGAGACCCAGTACTTC. V usage is TRBV7-9 and J usage is TRBJ2-5; D ambiguous. Germline lookup yields CDR1 SEHNR and CDR2 FQNEAQ (reference sequence). With 7 bases removed from V and 4 bases from J, the gap between germline ends came to 10 bases. The CDR3 covers 12 residues.

The chain links TRBV30 to TRBJ2-1, with 9 bases lining up with TRBD1. The CDR3 has 14 residues. The junction had 5 bases not matched to a gene; V was cut back by 1 base and J by 7 bases. CDR1 and CDR2 (germline): GTSNPN, SVGIG (reference sequence). CDR3 amino acids: CAWSAGQGINEQFF. The CDR3 DNA sequence: TGTGCCTGGAGTGCGGGACAGGGAATAAATGAGCAGTTCTTC. Combining the CDR3 with reference TRBV30 and TRBJ2-1 gives the whole variable domain SQTIHQWPATLVQPVGSPLSLECTVEGTSNPNLYWYRQAAGRGLQLLFYSVGIGQISSEVPQNLSASRPQDRQFILSSKKLLLSDSGFYLCAWSAGQGINEQFFGPGTRLTVL.

This clonotype was found many times. This chain uses TRBV4-3 with TRBJ2-7, with a tentative D call TRBD1 (6 bases). Germline V gene data show CDR1 as LGHNA and CDR2 as YSLEER. Trimming shortened V by 0 bases and J by 1 base, and 10 bases separated the two germline ends. This CDR3 contains 15 residues. CDR3 nucleotide sequence: TGCGCCAGCAGCCAAGATAGAGGACAGTCCTACGAGCAGTACTTC. Translated, it gives CASSQDRGQSYEQYF.

This clonotype has more than one count but fewer than ten. The V gene is TRBV7-9, the J gene TRBJ2-7; D is perhaps TRBD1 (5 bases). The V and J ends lost 5 bases and 9 bases respectively, with 26 bases between them. The CDR3 spans 16 residues. Germline loops: CDR1 SEHNR, CDR2 FQNEAQ (reference sequence). CDR3 bases: TGTGCCAGCAGCGCGCCCGACCGAACAGGTACCCACGCGCAGTACTTC. It codes for CASSAPDRTGTHAQYF.

In regard to this clonotype: This may come from a read error, since a much larger clone is one base off. The chain links TRBV30 to TRBJ1-1; D gene unclear. This CDR3 comprises 13 residues. The germline V gene has CDR1 GTSNPN and CDR2 SVGIG (reference sequence). This CDR3 reads CAQLLTSRAEALF. In DNA form, the CDR3 reads TGTGCCCAACTCTTGACATCACGCGCTGAAGCTCTCTTT.

The V call is TRBV28, the J call TRBJ1-2; maybe TRBD1 (6 bases). V lost 6 bases, J lost 3 bases, and 11 bases lay in between. The germline CDR1 and CDR2 sequences are MDHEN and SYDVKM. The CDR3 is made up of 13 amino acids. DNA for the CDR3: TGTGCCAGCAGGGAAGGGGGGGACTATGGCTACACCTTC. Translating gives CASREGGDYGYTF.

This clonotype showed up just a few times. This chain uses TRBV6-2 or TRBV6-3 with TRBJ2-5; 8 bases are a match to TRBD2. Germline assignment: CDR1 MNHEY and CDR2 SVGEGT. The CDR3 length is 16 residues. V lost 5 bases, J lost 0 bases, and 8 bases stayed unmatched. This CDR3 reads CASSSGSATYQETQYF. CDR3 in DNA: TGTGCCAGCAGTAGCGGGAGCGCGACGTACCAAGAGACCCAGTACTTC.

Comments on this clonotype: A much larger clone differs from this one at a single base, so this may be a read error. This CDR3 is missing its conserved last phenylalanine or tryptophan, likely due to a read error. This chain uses TRBV6-1 with TRBJ1-5; D unclear. Trimming pared 2 bases from V and 0 bases from J, leaving 8 bases between. This CDR3 comprises 15 residues. Per the germline V gene, CDR1 is MNHNS and CDR2 is SASEGT. The CDR3 spells CASSEFRNSNQPQHL. As DNA, the CDR3 is TGTGCCAGCAGTGAATTCAGAAATAGCAATCAGCCCCAGCATCTT.

This clonotype was picked up a small number of times. The chain joins TRBV7-9 to TRBJ1-5; a weak D match, TRBD1 (5 bases). The CDR3 runs 15 residues. Trimming left V 2 bases short and J 2 bases short, with 10 bases between. The germline V gene encodes CDR1 SEHNR and CDR2 FQNEAQ (reference sequence). CDR3 nucleotides: TGTGCCAGCAGCTTATCCGGCAGGGGCAATCAGCCCCAGCATTTT. Its protein product is CASSLSGRGNQPQHF.

A few counts support this clonotype. The chain uses TRBV19 and TRBJ1-1; maybe TRBD1 (5 bases). V was shortened by 2 bases and J by 2 bases, with 12 bases between the two germline ends. The length of the CDR3 is 15 residues. CDR1 and CDR2 from the germline V gene are LNHDA and SQIVND (reference sequence). This chain's CDR3 is CASSIRQGPNTEAFF. The CDR3 DNA reads TGTGCCAGTAGTATACGGCAGGGACCCAACACTGAAGCTTTCTTT.

This clonotype has at least ten counts. This rearrangement joins TRBV19 to TRBJ1-2, with a weak D call TRBD1 (5 bases). CDR3 length equals 14 residues. V gave up 7 bases and J gave up 3 bases, with 15 bases separating them. The germline V gene has CDR1 LNHDA and CDR2 SQIVND (reference sequence). CDR3 bases: TGTGCCAGTACAAGGGGATCAGACTACTATGGCTACACCTTC. Encoded protein: CASTRGSDYYGYTF.

Comment on this clonotype: It may be a read error: a sequence one base away is much more abundant. The chain joins TRBV6-2 or TRBV6-3 to TRBJ2-1; the D call may be TRBD1 or TRBD2 (5 bases each). This CDR3 spans 14 amino acids. Trimming pared 8 bases from V and 2 bases from J, leaving 13 bases between. The germline CDR1 and CDR2 sequences are MNHEY and SVGEGT. CDR3 residues: CASGFGTAYNEQFF. CDR3 sequence (DNA): TGTGCCAGCGGTTTCGGGACCGCCTACAATGAGCAGTTCTTC.

The chain joins TRBV9 to TRBJ1-6; D is uncertain. V was shortened by 5 bases and J by 8 bases, with 17 bases between the two germline ends. CDR3 size: 15 residues. CDR1 and CDR2 (germline): SGDLS, YYNGEE. The CDR3 nucleotides are TGTGCCAGCAGTCAGTCAGCTACGTACTATTCACCCCTCCACTTT. Encoded protein: CASSQSATYYSPLHF.

The chain carries TRBV27 and TRBJ1-5, with 9 positions matching TRBD1. Germline loops: CDR1 MNHEY, CDR2 SMNVEV (reference sequence). The trim removed 3 bases at V and 9 bases at J, leaving 9 bases unmatched. The CDR3 extends over 15 amino acids. The CDR3 DNA reads TGTGCCAGCAGTTTCGGGACAGGGATTGGGCCGCCCCAGCATTTT. Residues: CASSFGTGIGPPQHF.

Comment on this clonotype: No conserved phenylalanine or tryptophan ends this CDR3, so it is likely a read error. The J gene is TRBJ2-1, the V gene TRBV4-3; a possible D gene is TRBD1 (5 bases). Germline CDR1 reads LGHNA; CDR2 reads YSLEER. V shed 1 base and J shed 3 bases, with 16 bases lying between them. The CDR3 length is 17 residues. The CDR3, as DNA: TGCGCCAGCAGCCAAGCTTTTGGGCAGGGCCACTACAATGAGCAGTTCTGC. Amino acid sequence: CASSQAFGQGHYNEQFC.

This clonotype was seen a few times. J is TRBJ1-5 and V is TRBV12-3 or TRBV12-4; D not resolved. This CDR3 comprises 14 residues. Deletions cut 6 bases from V and 5 bases from J, with 14 bases between. The DNA of the CDR3 is TGTGCCAGCAGCCGGAGGGCTGGTGATCAGCCCCAGCATTTT. This translates into CASSRRAGDQPQHF.

At least ten counts were recorded for this clonotype. The chain couples TRBV29-1 to TRBJ2-3, with 11 bases that match TRBD2. After removal of 5 bases from V and 3 bases from J, the junction contained 13 bases not matched to a gene. Per the germline V gene, CDR1 is SQVTM and CDR2 is ANQGSEA. This CDR3 region has 17 residues. The CDR3 nucleotides are TGCAGCGTTACCTTGACTAGCGGGACCTGGACAACAGATACGCAGTATTTT. Translation: CSVTLTSGTWTTDTQYF.

The genes are TRBV7-6 and TRBJ2-5; a possible D gene is TRBD1 (6 bases). The CDR3 length is 14 residues. Germline CDR1 is SGHVS and CDR2 is FNYEAQ. Trimming stripped 4 bases from V and 5 bases from J, with 14 bases between. CDR3 DNA: TGTGCCAGCAGCTCATGGGGGCACGGGGAGACCCAGTACTTC. It is translated as CASSSWGHGETQYF. Combining the CDR3 with reference TRBV7-6 and TRBJ2-5 gives the whole variable domain GAGVSQSPRYKVTKRGQDVALRCDPISGHVSLYWYRQALGQGPEFLTYFNYEAQQDKSGLPNDRFSAERPEGSISTLTIQRTEQRDSAMYRCASSSWGHGETQYFGPGTRLLVL.

This clonotype has ten or more counts. The V and J genes are TRBV2 and TRBJ2-3; no clear D gene. Trimming removed 2 bases at V and 2 bases at J, with 14 bases between. CDR3 length: 16 amino acids. Germline assignment: CDR1 SNHLY and CDR2 FYNNEI. CDR3 nucleotide sequence: TGTGCCAGCAGTGAAATTTCTGTGAGACACACAGATACGCAGTATTTT. It translates to CASSEISVRHTDTQYF.

The sample holds many counts of this clonotype. The chain uses TRBV20-1 and TRBJ2-3; no reliable D call. This CDR3 spans 15 amino acids. V was trimmed by 0 bases and J by 7 bases, leaving 17 bases between them. Germline lookup yields CDR1 DFQATT and CDR2 SNEGSKA (reference sequence). For the CDR3, the DNA is TGCAGTGCTAGAGATCGCGTTGTCTGGGGATATACGCAGTATTTT. Amino acid sequence: CSARDRVVWGYTQYF.

This clonotype was counted a few times. J is TRBJ2-1 and V is TRBV5-6; D is unclear. The germline V and J ends were trimmed by 0 bases and 9 bases, with 7 bases remaining between them. The CDR3 has 12 amino acids. Germline CDR1 is SGHDT and CDR2 is YYEEEE. CDR3 loop: CASSLESLEQFF. In DNA form, the CDR3 reads TGTGCCAGCAGCTTGGAGTCGCTTGAGCAGTTCTTC.

This clonotype appeared many times. The chain links TRBV7-9 to TRBJ2-3; D perhaps matches TRBD1 (5 bases). Trimming removed 4 bases at V and 0 bases at J, with 11 bases between. Germline V lookup: CDR1 SEHNR, CDR2 FQNEAQ (reference sequence). The CDR3 has 15 amino acids. CDR3 amino acids: CASSSQGASTDTQYF. CDR3 in DNA: TGTGCCAGCAGCTCCCAGGGTGCTAGCACAGATACGCAGTATTTT.

The V and J genes are TRBV12-3 or TRBV12-4 and TRBJ2-7; D may be TRBD1 (5 bases). The CDR3 has 13 amino acids. Trimming stripped 2 bases from V and 5 bases from J, with 10 bases between. CDR3 nucleotide sequence: TGTGCCAGCAGTTTAATGGGGCCCCACGAGCAGTACTTC. It specifies CASSLMGPHEQYF.